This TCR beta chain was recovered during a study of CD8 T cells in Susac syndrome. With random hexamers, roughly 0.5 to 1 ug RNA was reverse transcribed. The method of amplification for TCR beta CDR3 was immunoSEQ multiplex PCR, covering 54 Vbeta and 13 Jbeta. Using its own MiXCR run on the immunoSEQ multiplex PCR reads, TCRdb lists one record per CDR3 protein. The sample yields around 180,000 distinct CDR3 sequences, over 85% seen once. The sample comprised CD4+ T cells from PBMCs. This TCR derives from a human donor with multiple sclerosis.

This CDR3 is CSASWASGKGSYEQYF. CDR3 nucleotides: TGCAGTGCTAGTTGGGCTAGCGGGAAGGGCTCCTACGAGCAGTACTTC. This chain uses TRBV20-1 with TRBJ2-7; TRBD2 matches at 9 bases. Trimming at V came to 3 bases and at J to 0 bases, leaving 9 bases not matched to a gene. Germline lookup yields CDR1 DFQATT and CDR2 SNEGSKA (reference sequence). This CDR3 has 16 residues.